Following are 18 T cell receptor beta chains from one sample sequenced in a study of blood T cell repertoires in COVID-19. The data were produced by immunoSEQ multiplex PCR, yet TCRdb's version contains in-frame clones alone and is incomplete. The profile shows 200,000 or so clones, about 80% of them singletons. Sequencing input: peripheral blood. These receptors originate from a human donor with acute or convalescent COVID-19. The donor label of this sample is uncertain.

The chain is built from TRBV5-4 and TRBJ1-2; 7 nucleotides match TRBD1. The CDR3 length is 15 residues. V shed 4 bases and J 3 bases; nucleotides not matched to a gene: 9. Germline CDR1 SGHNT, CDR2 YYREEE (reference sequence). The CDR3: CASSGTRQGDYGYTF. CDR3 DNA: TGTGCCAGCAGCGGAACCCGACAGGGCGACTATGGCTACACCTTC. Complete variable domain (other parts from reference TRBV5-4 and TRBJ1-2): ETGVTQSPTHLIKTRGQQVTLRCSSQSGHNTVSWYQQALGQGPQFIFQYYREEENGRGNFPPRFSGLQFPNYSSELNVNALELDDSALYLCASSGTRQGDYGYTFGSGTRLTVV.

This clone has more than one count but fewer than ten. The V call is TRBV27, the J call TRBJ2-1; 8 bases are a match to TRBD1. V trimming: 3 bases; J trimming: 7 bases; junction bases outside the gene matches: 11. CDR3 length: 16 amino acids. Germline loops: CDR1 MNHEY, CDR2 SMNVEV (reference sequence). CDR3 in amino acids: CASSLAGGRFPNEQFF. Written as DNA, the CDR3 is TGTGCCAGCAGTTTGGCAGGGGGCCGGTTTCCAAATGAGCAGTTCTTC.

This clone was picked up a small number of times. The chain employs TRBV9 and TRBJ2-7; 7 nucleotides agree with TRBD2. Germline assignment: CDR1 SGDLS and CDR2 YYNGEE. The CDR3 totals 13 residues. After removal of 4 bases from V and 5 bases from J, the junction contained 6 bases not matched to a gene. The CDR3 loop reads CASSLRLADEQYF. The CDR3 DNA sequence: TGTGCCAGCAGCTTAAGACTAGCAGACGAGCAGTACTTC.

The CDR3 DNA is TGTGCCAGCAGTTTTCCCCCTAATGAGCAGTTCTTC. This codes for CASSFPPNEQFF. The gene calls are TRBV28 and TRBJ2-1; no clear D gene. There are 12 residues in the CDR3. Looked up from germline, CDR1 is MDHEN and CDR2 is SYDVKM. V was trimmed by 3 bases and J by 7 bases, leaving 7 bases between them.

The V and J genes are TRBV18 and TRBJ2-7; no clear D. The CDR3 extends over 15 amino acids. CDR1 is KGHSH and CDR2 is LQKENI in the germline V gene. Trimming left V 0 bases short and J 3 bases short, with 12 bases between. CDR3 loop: CASSPPGQARYEQYF. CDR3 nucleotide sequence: TGTGCCAGCTCACCACCAGGCCAGGCGCGCTACGAGCAGTACTTC.

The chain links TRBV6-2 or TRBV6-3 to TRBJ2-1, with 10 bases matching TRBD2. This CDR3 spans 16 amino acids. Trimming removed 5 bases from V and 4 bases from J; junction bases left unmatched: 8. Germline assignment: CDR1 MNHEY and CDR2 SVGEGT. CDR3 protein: CASSPLGLARYNEQFF. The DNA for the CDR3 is TGTGCCAGCAGTCCCCTGGGACTAGCGCGGTACAATGAGCAGTTCTTC.

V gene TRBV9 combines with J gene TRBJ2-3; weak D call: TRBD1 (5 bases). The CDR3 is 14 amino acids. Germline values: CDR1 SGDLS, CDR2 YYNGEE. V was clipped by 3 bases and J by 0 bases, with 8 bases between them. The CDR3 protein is CASSAGHSTDTQYF. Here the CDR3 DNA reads TGTGCCAGCAGCGCCGGACACAGCACAGATACGCAGTATTTT. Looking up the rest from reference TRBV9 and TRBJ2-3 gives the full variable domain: DSGVTQTPKHLITATGQRVTLRCSPRSGDLSVYWYQQSLDQGLQFLIQYYNGEERAKGNILERFSAQQFPDLHSELNLSSLELGDSALYFCASSAGHSTDTQYFGPGTRLTVL.

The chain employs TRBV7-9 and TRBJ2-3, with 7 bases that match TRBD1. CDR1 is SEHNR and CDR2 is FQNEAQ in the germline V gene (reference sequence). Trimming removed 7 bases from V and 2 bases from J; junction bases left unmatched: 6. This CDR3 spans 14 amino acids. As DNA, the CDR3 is TGTGCCAGCAACCTGGGACAGAACACAGATACGCAGTATTTT. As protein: CASNLGQNTDTQYF.

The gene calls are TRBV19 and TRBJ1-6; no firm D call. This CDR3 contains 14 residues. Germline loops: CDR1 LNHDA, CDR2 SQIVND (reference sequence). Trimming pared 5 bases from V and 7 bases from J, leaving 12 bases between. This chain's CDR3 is CASSSDSGNSPLHF. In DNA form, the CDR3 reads TGTGCCAGTAGTTCGGACTCGGGGAATTCACCCCTCCACTTT.

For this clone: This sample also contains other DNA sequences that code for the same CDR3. CDR3 region: CASSLAGGGTEAFF. Here the CDR3 DNA reads TGTGCCAGCAGCTTAGCCGGGGGGGGCACTGAAGCTTTCTTT. The rearrangement uses TRBV11-2 and TRBJ1-1; the D gene is possibly TRBD1 (5 bases). CDR1 SGHAT and CDR2 FQNNGV come from the germline V gene. Between the trimmed V and J ends, which lost 1 base and 4 bases, there was a span of 10 bases. The CDR3 runs to 14 residues.

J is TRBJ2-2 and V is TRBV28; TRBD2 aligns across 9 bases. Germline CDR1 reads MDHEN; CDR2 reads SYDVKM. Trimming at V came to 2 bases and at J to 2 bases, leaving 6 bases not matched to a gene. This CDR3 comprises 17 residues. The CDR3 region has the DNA TGTGCCAGCAGTTTAGAGGCGGGAGGGCCTAACACCGGGGAGCTGTTTTTT. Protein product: CASSLEAGGPNTGELFF. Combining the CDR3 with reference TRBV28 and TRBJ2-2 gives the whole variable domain DVKVTQSSRYLVKRTGEKVFLECVQDMDHENMFWYRQDPGLGLRLIYFSYDVKMKEKGDIPEGYSVSREKKERFSLILESASTNQTSMYLCASSLEAGGPNTGELFFGEGSRLTVL.

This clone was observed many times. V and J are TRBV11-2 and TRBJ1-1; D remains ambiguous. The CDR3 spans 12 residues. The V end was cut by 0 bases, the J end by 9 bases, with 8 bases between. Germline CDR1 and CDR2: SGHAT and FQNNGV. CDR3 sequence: CASSLDGGKAFF. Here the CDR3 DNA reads TGTGCCAGCAGCTTAGATGGAGGGAAAGCTTTCTTT.

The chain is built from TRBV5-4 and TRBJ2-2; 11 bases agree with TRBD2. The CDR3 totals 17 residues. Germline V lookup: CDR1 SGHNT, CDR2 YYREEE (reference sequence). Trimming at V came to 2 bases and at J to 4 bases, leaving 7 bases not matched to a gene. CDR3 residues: CASSFLAGGRATGELFF. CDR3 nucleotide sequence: TGTGCCAGCAGCTTCTTAGCGGGAGGGCGAGCCACCGGGGAGCTGTTTTTT.

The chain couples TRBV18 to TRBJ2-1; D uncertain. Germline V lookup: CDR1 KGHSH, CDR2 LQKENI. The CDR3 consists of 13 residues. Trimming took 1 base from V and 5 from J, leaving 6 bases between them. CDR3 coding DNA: TGTGCCAGCTCACCACGGGCCGACAATGAGCAGTTCTTC. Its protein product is CASSPRADNEQFF.

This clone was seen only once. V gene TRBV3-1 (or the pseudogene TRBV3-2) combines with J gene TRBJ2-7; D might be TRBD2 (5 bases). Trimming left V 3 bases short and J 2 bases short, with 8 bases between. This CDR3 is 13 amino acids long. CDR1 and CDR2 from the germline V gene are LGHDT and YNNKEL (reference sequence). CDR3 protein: CASSHLGAYEQYF. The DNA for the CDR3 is TGTGCCAGCAGCCATCTCGGGGCCTACGAGCAGTACTTC.

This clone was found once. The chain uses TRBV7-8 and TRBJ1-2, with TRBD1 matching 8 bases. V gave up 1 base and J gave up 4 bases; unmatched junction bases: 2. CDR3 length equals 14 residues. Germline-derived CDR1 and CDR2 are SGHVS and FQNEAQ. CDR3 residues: CASSLGGQVYGYTF. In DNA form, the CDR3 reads TGTGCCAGCAGCTTAGGGGGACAGGTCTATGGCTACACCTTC.

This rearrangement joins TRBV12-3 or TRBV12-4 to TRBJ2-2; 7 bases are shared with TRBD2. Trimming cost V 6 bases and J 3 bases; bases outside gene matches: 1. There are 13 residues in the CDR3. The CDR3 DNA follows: TGTGCCAGCAGGCTAGCGGACACCGGGGAGCTGTTTTTT. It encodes CASRLADTGELFF.

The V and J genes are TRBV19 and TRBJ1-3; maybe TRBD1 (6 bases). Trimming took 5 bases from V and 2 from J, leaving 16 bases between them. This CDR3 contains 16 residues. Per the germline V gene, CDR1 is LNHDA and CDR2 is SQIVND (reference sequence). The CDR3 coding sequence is TGTGCCAGTAGTGAAACAGGGTTTTCCCCTGGAAACACCATATATTTT. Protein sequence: CASSETGFSPGNTIYF.